These 15 T cell receptor beta chains were sequenced from one sample in a study of blood T cell repertoires in COVID-19. Method: immunoSEQ multiplex PCR; TCRdb's copy keeps in-frame clones and lacks some. Of more than 25,000 clones listed, 75% to 85% were seen once; the top ten hold about an eighth. The specimen sequenced was peripheral blood. The source is a human donor in a cohort sampled during active COVID-19.

The chain is built from TRBV7-6 and TRBJ2-3, with 9 bases lining up with TRBD2. The CDR3 loop spans 17 amino acids. V was clipped by 0 bases and J by 5 bases; unmatched bases: 9. Per germline, CDR1 SGHVS and CDR2 FNYEAQ. In DNA form, the CDR3 reads TGTGCCAGCAGCTTAGCGAGCCCAGCGGGGGGAATAGATACGCAGTATTTT. It codes for CASSLASPAGGIDTQYF. Full variable domain (remainder filled in from reference TRBV7-6 and TRBJ2-3): GAGVSQSPRYKVTKRGQDVALRCDPISGHVSLYWYRQALGQGPEFLTYFNYEAQQDKSGLPNDRFSAERPEGSISTLTIQRTEQRDSAMYRCASSLASPAGGIDTQYFGPGTRLTVL.

This chain links TRBV15 with TRBJ1-5; no reliable D call. The CDR3 is made up of 12 amino acids. In germline, CDR1 is LNHNV, CDR2 YYDKDF (reference sequence). With 0 bases removed from V and 5 bases from J, the gap between germline ends came to 2 bases. CDR3: CATSRDYQPQHF. CDR3 nucleotide sequence: TGTGCCACCAGCAGAGACTATCAGCCCCAGCATTTT.

The CDR3 DNA is TGTGCCAGCAGCTTGCAGGCGAATCAGCCCCAGCATTTT. Protein product: CASSLQANQPQHF. The rearrangement joins TRBV11-2 to TRBJ1-5; no clear D. V was clipped by 3 bases and J by 4 bases, with 7 bases between them. The CDR3 is 13 amino acids. Germline V gene data show CDR1 as SGHAT and CDR2 as FQNNGV.

This sequence joins TRBV11-1 and TRBJ1-1, with 7 nucleotides matching TRBD1. The J segment lost 4 bases and the V segment lost 4 bases, leaving 6 bases of the junction unmatched. The CDR3 length is 14 residues. CDR1 SGHAT and CDR2 FQDESV come from the germline V gene (reference sequence). CDR3 nucleotide sequence: TGTGCCAGCAGCTCCTACCGGGACAGCACTGAAGCTTTCTTT. This translates into CASSSYRDSTEAFF. The full variable domain, with the rest looked up from reference TRBV11-1 and TRBJ1-1, is EAEVAQSPRYKITEKSQAVAFWCDPISGHATLYWYRQILGQGPELLVQFQDESVVDDSQLPKDRFSAERLKGVDSTLKIQPAELGDSAMYLCASSSYRDSTEAFFGQGTRLTVV.

This clone has just one count. The chain is built from TRBV6-5 and TRBJ1-2; D call uncertain. The CDR3 is 15 residues long. V was trimmed by 0 bases and J by 4 bases, leaving 12 bases between them. Germline values: CDR1 MNHEY, CDR2 SVGAGI. For the CDR3, the DNA is TGTGCCAGCAGTTACTCCCCATTTTCAGGCTATGGCTACACCTTC. It codes for CASSYSPFSGYGYTF.

V usage is TRBV6-2 or TRBV6-3 and J usage is TRBJ2-7; D is uncertain. V shed 4 bases and J shed 8 bases, with 24 bases lying between them. The CDR3 is 16 residues long. Germline V gene sequence: CDR1 MNHEY, CDR2 SVGEGT. For the CDR3, the DNA is TGTGCCAGCAGTTTGCCCGTTCCTCTTACGACAAGTAAGCAGTACTTC. Translated: CASSLPVPLTTSKQYF.

The rearrangement uses TRBV10-2 and TRBJ1-5; 8 positions match TRBD1. Per germline, CDR1 WSHSY and CDR2 SAAADI. Unmatched junction bases numbered 5, after V lost 6 bases and J lost 4 bases. The CDR3 is 14 residues long. The CDR3 loop is CASREGQVNQPQHF. The CDR3 nucleotides are TGCGCCAGCAGAGAGGGACAGGTGAATCAGCCCCAGCATTTT.

This chain uses TRBV6-5 with TRBJ2-5; 9 bases line up with TRBD2. The germline CDR1 and CDR2 sequences are MNHEY and SVGAGI. Unmatched junction bases numbered 4, after V lost 10 bases and J lost 4 bases. This CDR3 has 12 amino acids. In DNA, the CDR3 is TGTGCCACAGGGCGGGGGGGAGAGACCCAGTACTTC. It specifies CATGRGGETQYF.

This chain uses TRBV5-1 with TRBJ2-3; D remains ambiguous. This CDR3 comprises 16 residues. Germline values: CDR1 SGHRS, CDR2 YFSETQ. Trimming stripped 0 bases from V and 0 bases from J, with 11 bases between. CDR3 loop: CASSLGLATSTDTQYF. DNA for the CDR3: TGCGCCAGCAGCTTGGGCCTCGCCACTAGCACAGATACGCAGTATTTT.

V is TRBV5-4 and J is TRBJ2-3; 7 bases match TRBD1. With 1 base clipped from V and 7 bases from J, the junction kept 6 bases outside the gene matches. Germline assignment: CDR1 SGHNT and CDR2 YYREEE (reference sequence). There are 14 residues in the CDR3. CDR3 loop: CASSLTPDRNTQYF. DNA for the CDR3: TGTGCCAGCAGCTTGACCCCGGACAGGAATACGCAGTATTTT.

This sequence joins TRBV30 and TRBJ1-2; 11 nucleotides match TRBD1. Germline CDR1 is GTSNPN and CDR2 is SVGIG (reference sequence). This CDR3 has 14 residues. J gave up 5 bases and V 2 bases, and 4 bases lay outside the gene matches. DNA for the CDR3: TGTGCCTGGAGTTTCGGGACAGGGGGGTATGGCTACACCTTC. Translation gives CAWSFGTGGYGYTF.

The J gene is TRBJ2-3, the V gene TRBV3-1 (or the pseudogene TRBV3-2); the match to TRBD2 covers 7 bases. V dropped 3 bases and J dropped 5; count of bases not matched to a gene: 11. Germline-derived CDR1 and CDR2 are LGHDT and YNNKEL (reference sequence). This CDR3 has 16 amino acids. CDR3 loop: CASSQGLVAGEDTQYF. The CDR3 nucleotides read TGTGCCAGCAGCCAGGGATTGGTGGCGGGGGAAGATACGCAGTATTTT.

The gene calls are TRBV5-6 and TRBJ2-7, with TRBD1 matching 8 bases. Germline V gene sequence: CDR1 SGHDT, CDR2 YYEEEE. V trimming: 4 bases; J trimming: 3 bases; junction bases outside the gene matches: 9. This CDR3 region has 15 residues. Written as DNA, the CDR3 is TGTGCCAGCAGCGGCTCGACAGGGGCTTTCTACGAGCAGTACTTC. Translated: CASSGSTGAFYEQYF.

The rearrangement uses TRBV5-1 and TRBJ1-4, with a tentative D call TRBD1 (5 bases). The CDR3 is 15 amino acids. Germline V gene lookup returns CDR1 SGHRS and CDR2 YFSETQ. V was trimmed by 0 bases and J by 0 bases, leaving 6 bases between them. The CDR3 sequence is CASSLVGATNEKLFF. The CDR3 nucleotides are TGCGCCAGCAGCTTGGTAGGGGCAACTAATGAAAAACTGTTTTTT.

The V gene is TRBV30, the J gene TRBJ1-6; 8 bases map to TRBD1. The germline CDR1 and CDR2 sequences are GTSNPN and SVGIG (reference sequence). There are 15 residues in the CDR3. Unmatched junction bases numbered 8, after V lost 0 bases and J lost 10 bases. The CDR3 DNA follows: TGTGCCTGGAGTGTTAGGGGGACAGGTGTATCACCCCTCCACTTT. Translation gives CAWSVRGTGVSPLHF.